The rows below give T cell receptor beta chains drawn from one sample of a study of blood T cell repertoires in COVID-19. The assay was immunoSEQ multiplex PCR, and TCRdb's table has in-frame clones only and misses some. The sample records some 300,000 clones, around 92% being singletons. The specimen was PBMCs or T cells enriched from blood (not recorded which). The origin of the receptors is a woman aged 50 to 60 who had been exposed to COVID-19. Both conserved end residues are part of each CDR3. A D gene is named only where the DNA matches it firmly. Expanded clones are given a class, and other clones once, few, many or no size at all.

cdr3_aa	cdr3_nt	d_call	v_call	clone_size	j_call
CASSYTDRGKETQYF	TGTGCCAGCAGTTACACCGACAGGGGGAAAGAGACCCAGTACTTC	TRBD1	TRBV6-2/TRBV6-3	.	TRBJ2-5
CASSTQGINTEAFF	TGTGCCAGCAGTACCCAGGGTATAAACACTGAAGCTTTCTTT	.	TRBV6-5	.	TRBJ1-1
CATSTDRYYQPQHF	TGTGCCACCAGCACCGACAGATACTATCAGCCCCAGCATTTT	.	TRBV15	.	TRBJ1-5
CASSLGDLNSPLHF	TGTGCCAGCAGTTTGGGGGACTTAAATTCACCCCTCCACTTT	.	TRBV28	.	TRBJ1-6
CASSQLDMRYGYTF	TGTGCCAGCAGCCAACTGGACATGAGATATGGCTACACCTTC	.	TRBV3-1/TRBV3-2	.	TRBJ1-2
CASSLVPGPNKRTQYF	TGTGCCAGCAGCTTAGTTCCGGGTCCAAATAAACGGACCCAGTACTTC	.	TRBV11-2	.	TRBJ2-5
CASSQGSGTGDGPHEKLFF	TGTGCCAGCAGCCAAGGATCTGGGACAGGGGATGGCCCACATGAAAAACTGTTTTTT	TRBD1	TRBV4-2	once	TRBJ1-4
CASSTWRNTGELFF	TGTGCCAGCAGCACGTGGAGGAACACCGGGGAGCTGTTTTTT	.	TRBV7-9	few	TRBJ2-2
CALKRDSTYEQYF	TGTGCCTTGAAAAGGGACAGCACCTACGAGCAGTACTTC	TRBD1	TRBV30	.	TRBJ2-7
CASSSVDRVYNEQFF	TGTGCCAGCAGCTCCGTTGACAGGGTTTACAATGAGCAGTTCTTC	TRBD1	TRBV7-9	.	TRBJ2-1
CASSADKTYEQYF	TGTGCCAGCAGTGCGGACAAAACCTACGAGCAGTACTTC	.	TRBV6-1	.	TRBJ2-7
CASSEYWAGYTF	TGTGCCAGCAGTGAATATTGGGCTGGCTACACCTTC	.	TRBV6-1	.	TRBJ1-2
CASSTGTSKKETQYF	TGTGCCAGCAGCACAGGGACTAGTAAGAAGGAGACCCAGTACTTC	TRBD2	TRBV28	.	TRBJ2-5
CASSPDRQGHYGYTF	TGTGCCAGCAGCCCAGATCGACAGGGCCACTATGGCTACACCTTC	TRBD1	TRBV13	once	TRBJ1-2
CASSLDTEYEQYF	TGTGCCAGCAGCTTAGATACCGAGTATGAGCAGTACTTC	.	TRBV11-3	once	TRBJ2-7
CSASRQYGYTF	TGCAGTGCTAGTCGACAGTATGGCTACACCTTC	.	TRBV20-1	few	TRBJ1-2
CASSINVGTAAYGYTF	TGTGCCAGTAGTATTAACGTCGGGACAGCGGCCTATGGCTACACCTTC	TRBD1	TRBV19	.	TRBJ1-2
CASSLTLRDRGINEQFF	TGTGCCAGCAGCTTAACCCTCCGGGACAGGGGTATCAATGAGCAGTTCTTC	TRBD1	TRBV7-2	.	TRBJ2-1
CASSYSRGGTDTQYF	TGTGCCAGCAGTTACTCTCGCGGGGGAACAGATACGCAGTATTTT	TRBD2	TRBV6-5	.	TRBJ2-3
CASSKGDRGDQPQHF	TGTGCCAGCAGCAAAGGAGACAGGGGGGATCAGCCCCAGCATTTT	.	TRBV21-1	.	TRBJ1-5
CASRRGADGNYGYTF	TGTGCCAGCCGGCGGGGAGCGGACGGAAACTATGGCTACACCTTC	.	TRBV6-5	.	TRBJ1-2
CASSPPGLGAGLQLF	TGTGCCAGCTCACCGCCGGGACTAGGGGCAGGTCTTCAACTCTTC	TRBD2	TRBV18	.	TRBJ2-1
CASRETSNYNEQFF	TGTGCCAGCAGGGAGACTAGCAATTACAATGAGCAGTTCTTC	TRBD2	TRBV2	few	TRBJ2-1
CASSSPRSPLAGGRSGTGELFF	TGTGCCAGCAGCTCGCCCCGTTCCCCCCTAGCGGGGGGGCGAAGTGGTACCGGGGAGCTGTTTTTT	TRBD2	TRBV3-1/TRBV3-2	.	TRBJ2-2
CATDPPGRTYEQYF	TGTGCCACCGACCCCCCAGGCAGAACCTACGAGCAGTACTTC	.	TRBV7-9	.	TRBJ2-7
CAISESLSSSGGLAKNIQYF	TGTGCCATCAGTGAGTCGCTTTCCTCTAGCGGGGGCCTAGCCAAAAACATTCAGTACTTC	TRBD2	TRBV10-3	.	TRBJ2-4
CASSTPGLAYNEQFF	TGTGCCAGCAGCACTCCGGGACTGGCCTACAATGAGCAGTTCTTC	.	TRBV5-8	.	TRBJ2-1
CASSPGYSSTDTQYF	TGCGCCAGCAGCCCAGGATACTCTAGCACAGATACGCAGTATTTT	.	TRBV5-1	once	TRBJ2-3
CASRSLGAYEQYF	TGTGCCAGCAGGTCATTAGGGGCCTACGAGCAGTACTTC	.	TRBV6-5	.	TRBJ2-7
CASSTGYSIDGGIEAFF	TGTGCCAGCAGCACAGGATACTCCATCGACGGGGGAATTGAAGCTTTCTTT	.	TRBV7-9	.	TRBJ1-1
CASSRETGHEQYF	TGTGCCAGCAGCCGAGAGACAGGCCACGAGCAGTACTTC	.	TRBV3-1/TRBV3-2	.	TRBJ2-7
CSVETLNTEAFF	TGCAGCGTAGAAACATTGAACACTGAAGCTTTCTTT	.	TRBV29-1	.	TRBJ1-1
CASSQEDRGVYEQFF	TGTGCCAGCAGCCAAGAGGACCGGGGAGTTTATGAGCAGTTCTTC	.	TRBV14	.	TRBJ2-1
CASSEVGGTYNSPLHF	TGTGCCAGCTCCGAAGTTGGAGGAACCTATAATTCACCCCTCCACTTT	.	TRBV18	.	TRBJ1-6
CASSTGHPNTGELFF	TGTGCCAGCAGCACGGGACATCCGAACACCGGGGAGCTGTTTTTT	.	TRBV9	.	TRBJ2-2
CASSLRPDRIVSGNTIYF	TGTGCCAGCAGTCTACGCCCCGACAGGATCGTCTCTGGAAACACCATATATTTT	.	TRBV13	.	TRBJ1-3
CASSLLLGQAYGYTF	TGTGCCAGCAGCCTCCTGTTGGGACAGGCCTATGGCTACACCTTC	TRBD1	TRBV3-1/TRBV3-2	.	TRBJ1-2
CGGGRNTEAFF	TGTGGGGGCGGCCGGAACACTGAAGCTTTCTTT	.	TRBV30	.	TRBJ1-1
CASSQPDREGSPLHF	TGCGCCAGCAGCCAACCGGACAGGGAGGGTTCACCCCTCCACTTT	TRBD1	TRBV4-1	.	TRBJ1-6
CSAKAGYGYTF	TGCAGTGCTAAGGCAGGCTATGGCTACACCTTC	.	TRBV20-1	.	TRBJ1-2
CASSFPGRGDGYTF	TGTGCCAGCAGCTTCCCGGGCCGGGGTGATGGCTACACCTTC	.	TRBV5-6	.	TRBJ1-2
CASSLDDRGAGNTIYF	TGCGCCAGCAGCTTGGATGACAGGGGCGCTGGAAACACCATATATTTT	TRBD1	TRBV5-1	.	TRBJ1-3
CASRGGIDTEAFF	TGTGCCAGCAGGGGAGGGATAGACACTGAAGCTTTCTTT	.	TRBV6-5	.	TRBJ1-1
CASSQHPLDSISYNEQFF	TGCGCCAGCAGCCAGCATCCCCTGGACTCAATCTCTTACAATGAGCAGTTCTTC	.	TRBV4-1	few	TRBJ2-1
CASSFSGNEVGELFF	TGCGCCAGCAGCTTTTCAGGGAATGAGGTCGGGGAGCTGTTTTTT	.	TRBV5-1	once	TRBJ2-2
CASSMEGQGPYEQYF	TGCGCCAGCAGCATGGAAGGACAGGGACCTTACGAGCAGTACTTC	TRBD1	TRBV5-1	.	TRBJ2-7
CASSPDRGLGEQYF	TGTGCCAGCAGCCCGGACAGGGGGCTGGGCGAGCAGTACTTC	TRBD1	TRBV3-1/TRBV3-2	few	TRBJ2-7
CASSLTGSPSYGYTF	TGTGCCAGCAGCCTAACAGGTAGCCCATCCTATGGCTACACCTTC	.	TRBV7-2	.	TRBJ1-2
CASSLSYTSNEKLFF	TGCGCCAGCAGCCTTAGTTATACCTCCAATGAAAAACTGTTTTTT	.	TRBV4-1	.	TRBJ1-4
CAGRDRGYQSSGNTIYF	TGTGCCGGCCGGGACAGGGGGTACCAGAGCTCTGGAAACACCATATATTTT	TRBD1	TRBV30	.	TRBJ1-3
CASSIQGLVGSPLHF	TGTGCCAGCAGCATACAGGGATTAGTCGGTTCACCCCTCCACTTT	.	TRBV14	.	TRBJ1-6
CASSLNSGGGTGELFF	TGTGCCAGCAGCTTGAACAGCGGGGGAGGCACCGGGGAGCTGTTTTTT	TRBD2	TRBV5-6	.	TRBJ2-2
CASRADPGTGYHNEQFF	TGTGCCAGCAGAGCAGACCCCGGGACAGGGTATCACAATGAGCAGTTCTTC	TRBD1	TRBV6-4	.	TRBJ2-1
CSARSTDTQYF	TGCAGTGCTAGGAGTACAGATACGCAGTATTTT	.	TRBV20-1	.	TRBJ2-3
CASSQAVLGTSGSSYEQYF	TGTGCCAGCAGCCAAGCAGTTTTAGGAACTAGCGGGTCTTCATACGAGCAGTACTTC	TRBD2	TRBV3-1/TRBV3-2	.	TRBJ2-7
CASSERATEAFF	TGTGCCAGCAGTGAGCGGGCCACTGAAGCTTTCTTT	.	TRBV6-1	once	TRBJ1-1
CATSSGREISEAFF	TGTGCCACCAGCAGTGGGAGGGAAATCAGTGAAGCTTTCTTT	.	TRBV15	.	TRBJ1-1
CASSMGQGLGETQYF	TGTGCCAGCAGTATGGGACAGGGGCTGGGGGAGACCCAGTACTTC	TRBD1	TRBV6-5	.	TRBJ2-5
CASSYPTVSYEQYF	TGTGCCAGCAGTTACCCAACGGTCTCCTACGAGCAGTACTTC	.	TRBV6-7	.	TRBJ2-7